This T cell receptor beta chain was observed in a study of esophageal squamous cell carcinoma under preoperative chemotherapy. Background on the study: TCR repertoires were profiled from both peripheral blood T cells and tumor-infiltrating lymphocytes.

Documented time point: before preoperative PTX-NDP chemotherapy. In TCRdb, the PCR reads were re-called with MiXCR into one record per CDR3 protein. The sample lists tens of thousands of distinct CDR3 sequences, roughly 52% occurring once. The V gene end was trimmed by 8 bases and the J gene end by 0 bases; junction bases not matched to a gene: 9. Germline CDR1 reads LNHDA; CDR2 reads SQIVND (reference sequence). CDR3 length: 17 amino acids. Study-level findings and limits: Chemotherapy was followed by significantly higher TCR diversity in peripheral T cells only, not tumor-infiltrating lymphocytes.

This clonotype was detected ten times or more. What it binds is unknown. The sample was gathered from a patient given preoperative chemotherapy. This clonotype was sampled from a human donor with esophageal squamous cell carcinoma. The donor label of this sample is uncertain. J is TRBJ2-6 and V is TRBV19, with 8 nucleotides matching TRBD1. CDR3 loop: CASGQGKGLSGANVLTF. The CDR3 DNA sequence: TGTGCCAGTGGACAGGGAAAGGGACTCTCTGGGGCCAACGTCCTGACTTTC.